The 27 T cell receptor beta chains below were found in one sample sequenced in a study of blood T cell repertoires in COVID-19. Produced via immunoSEQ multiplex PCR; TCRdb's table is partial and in-frame only. The sample lists around 100,000 clones, under 85% occurring once. The source material was peripheral blood. These TCRs come from a human donor in a cohort sampled during active COVID-19.

This clone was recorded only once. The genes are TRBV11-2 and TRBJ2-7, with a tentative D call TRBD1 (5 bases). Germline V gene data show CDR1 as SGHAT and CDR2 as FQNNGV. The CDR3 has 14 amino acids. V was pared by 5 bases and J by 2 bases, with 13 bases between. The CDR3 loop is CASSTGVVPYEQYF. The CDR3 DNA is TGTGCCAGCAGCACAGGCGTGGTTCCCTACGAGCAGTACTTC.

This sequence joins TRBV28 and TRBJ2-1, with TRBD2 identical over 8 bases. The CDR3 sequence is 14 residues long. Per germline, CDR1 MDHEN and CDR2 SYDVKM. Trimming removed 6 bases from V and 3 bases from J; junction bases left unmatched: 4. CDR3 region: CASSQAGDYNEQFF. CDR3 nucleotide sequence: TGTGCCAGCAGCCAAGCGGGAGACTACAATGAGCAGTTCTTC. The entire variable domain, with the rest obtained from reference TRBV28 and TRBJ2-1, is as follows: DVKVTQSSRYLVKRTGEKVFLECVQDMDHENMFWYRQDPGLGLRLIYFSYDVKMKEKGDIPEGYSVSREKKERFSLILESASTNQTSMYLCASSQAGDYNEQFFGPGTRLTVL.

V usage is TRBV7-2 and J usage is TRBJ1-6; D is perhaps TRBD1 (6 bases). The germline V gene encodes CDR1 SGHTA and CDR2 FQGNSA. The CDR3 loop spans 17 amino acids. V lost 2 bases, J lost 9 bases, and 20 bases lay in between. This chain's CDR3 is CASSLPQAGALSSPLHF. The CDR3 bases are TGTGCCAGCAGCTTACCCCAGGCGGGGGCGCTGAGTTCACCCCTCCACTTT.

This sequence joins TRBV7-2 and TRBJ1-1; D is possibly TRBD1 (6 bases). The CDR3 contains 15 residues. Trimming shortened V by 5 bases and J by 1 base, and 14 bases separated the two germline ends. Germline loops: CDR1 SGHTA, CDR2 FQGNSA. CDR3 residues: CASSKRTAGNTEAFF. As DNA, the CDR3 is TGTGCCAGCAGCAAAAGGACAGCTGGGAACACTGAAGCTTTCTTT. The entire variable domain, with the rest obtained from reference TRBV7-2 and TRBJ1-1, is as follows: GAGVSQSPSNKVTEKGKDVELRCDPISGHTALYWYRQSLGQGLEFLIYFQGNSAPDKSGLPSDRFSAERTGGSVSTLTIQRTQQEDSAVYLCASSKRTAGNTEAFFGQGTRLTVV.

Details on this clone: One junction end does not reproduce the germline sequence, and a read error may be involved. This sequence joins TRBV10-3 and TRBJ1-2, with D perhaps TRBD1 (6 bases). The CDR3 is made up of 12 amino acids. The germline CDR1 and CDR2 sequences are ENHRY and SYGVKD. The CDR3 region has the DNA TGTGCCATCAGGGGGACATCACATTACGCCTTGTTC. Its protein product is CAIRGTSHYALF.

The rearrangement links TRBV5-8 to TRBJ1-1, with 12 bases aligning to TRBD1. The CDR3 has 17 residues. Germline CDR1 and CDR2: SGHTS and YDEGEE. With 2 bases clipped from V and 5 bases from J, the junction kept 10 bases outside the gene matches. The DNA for the CDR3 is TGTGCCAGCAGCTTCCGGGACAGGGGGCTGCGAGGGACTGAAGCTTTCTTT. It specifies CASSFRDRGLRGTEAFF.

There are a few counts of this clone. The rearrangement uses TRBV10-3 and TRBJ1-5; a possible D gene is TRBD1 (6 bases). Germline lookup yields CDR1 ENHRY and CDR2 SYGVKD. CDR3 size: 14 residues. V lost 10 bases and J 1 base, leaving 14 bases between the germline ends. For the CDR3, the DNA is TGTGCCACCCAGGACAGTGTGAGCAATCAGCCCCAGCATTTT. As protein: CATQDSVSNQPQHF.

V gene TRBV5-4 combines with J gene TRBJ1-1; possibly TRBD1 for D (6 bases). Trimming took off 0 bases at V and 3 bases at J, with 9 bases between the two ends. The CDR3 is 14 amino acids. The V gene's germline CDR1 is SGHNT and CDR2 YYREEE (reference sequence). CDR3 amino acids: CASSLGQGYTEAFF. CDR3 nucleotide sequence: TGTGCCAGCAGCTTGGGTCAGGGGTACACTGAAGCTTTCTTT.

V is TRBV20-1 and J is TRBJ1-1, with no clear D. The CDR3 covers 11 residues. In germline, CDR1 is DFQATT, CDR2 SNEGSKA (reference sequence). V lost 8 bases and J lost 3, with 10 bases in between. CDR3 sequence reads: CSLRGDTEAFF. CDR3 sequence (DNA): TGCAGTCTCCGGGGAGACACTGAAGCTTTCTTT.

The chain is built from TRBV19 and TRBJ1-3, with TRBD1 identical over 7 bases. V dropped 3 bases and J dropped 4; count of bases not matched to a gene: 12. Germline V gene sequence: CDR1 LNHDA, CDR2 SQIVND (reference sequence). The CDR3 length is 17 residues. The CDR3 sequence is CASSILDLATGGNTIYF. For the CDR3, the DNA is TGTGCCAGTAGTATTTTGGACTTGGCGACAGGGGGAAACACCATATATTTT.

This clone came up once. This chain uses TRBV21-1 with TRBJ2-7; TRBD2, the table's D call, was not compared with the DNA. TRBV21-1 is a listed pseudogene. CDR3 size: 16 residues. The CDR3 DNA sequence: TGTGCCAGCAGCAAAGTGGGGGGAGTAGTCTCCTACGAGCAGTACTTC. This codes for CASSKVGGVVSYEQYF.

The rearrangement joins TRBV7-3 to TRBJ1-1, with TRBD1 identical over 11 bases. Germline values: CDR1 SGHTA, CDR2 FQGTGA. The CDR3 runs 15 residues. V was pared by 5 bases and J by 6 bases, with 8 bases of the junction left unmatched. The CDR3: CASSLQGTGGSEAFF. The CDR3 region has the DNA TGTGCCAGCAGCCTACAAGGGACAGGGGGTTCTGAAGCTTTCTTT. Supplemented by reference TRBV7-3 and TRBJ1-1, the full variable domain reads GAGVSQTPSNKVTEKGKYVELRCDPISGHTALYWYRQSLGQGPEFLIYFQGTGAADDSGLPNDRFFAVRPEGSVSTLKIQRTERGDSAVYLCASSLQGTGGSEAFFGQGTRLTVV.

In its sample, this clone was seen a few times. This chain links TRBV7-9 with TRBJ1-6; perhaps TRBD1 as D (6 bases). Looked up from germline, CDR1 is SEHNR and CDR2 is FQNEAQ (reference sequence). The CDR3 consists of 14 residues. The V and J ends lost 1 base and 9 bases respectively, with 10 bases between them. The CDR3 DNA reads TGTGCCAGCAGCTTAGGGGCAGGGGCTTCACCCCTCCACTTT. It encodes CASSLGAGASPLHF.

The CDR3 DNA is TGCAGCAGGGCCGGGGCGGTGGAGGGGACACCCCTCCACTTT. Protein: CSRAGAVEGTPLHF. J is TRBJ1-6 and V is TRBV29-1, with D perhaps matching TRBD1 (5 bases). Per germline, CDR1 SQVTM and CDR2 ANQGSEA. V gave up 8 bases and J gave up 11 bases, with 22 bases separating them. CDR3 size: 14 residues.

The V and J genes are TRBV6-1 and TRBJ2-1; 9 bases align to TRBD2. Per germline, CDR1 MNHNS and CDR2 SASEGT. This CDR3 has 17 amino acids. V shed 4 bases, J shed 8 bases, and the junction held 15 bases outside the gene matches. Here the CDR3 DNA reads TGTGCCAGCAGTGTTATCGGGACTAGCCCCCGGTCGGATGAGCAGTTCTTC. Protein: CASSVIGTSPRSDEQFF.

The chain carries TRBV18 and TRBJ1-5; a possible D gene is TRBD1 (6 bases). The germline V gene encodes CDR1 KGHSH and CDR2 LQKENI. CDR3 length: 14 amino acids. V was trimmed by 3 bases and J by 4 bases, leaving 10 bases between them. CDR3 bases: TGTGCCAGCTCACCGGCCCAGGGGAATCAGCCCCAGCATTTT. Residues: CASSPAQGNQPQHF.

The CDR3 sequence: CASKAGPPTGELFF. DNA of the CDR3: TGTGCCAGCAAAGCGGGACCCCCCACCGGGGAGCTGTTTTTT. V usage is TRBV27 and J usage is TRBJ2-2, with TRBD2 matching over 7 bases. The V segment lost 7 bases and the J segment 4 bases; nucleotides outside the gene matches: 6. There are 14 residues in the CDR3. From germline, CDR1 is MNHEY and CDR2 SMNVEV (reference sequence).

The CDR3: CASSLGVGYTF. CDR3 nucleotide sequence: TGTGCCAGCAGTCTAGGGGTGGGCTACACCTTC. The V call is TRBV28, the J call TRBJ1-2, with D perhaps TRBD1 (5 bases). Trimming stripped 5 bases from V and 8 bases from J, with 9 bases between. The CDR3 spans 11 residues. In germline, CDR1 is MDHEN, CDR2 SYDVKM.

V and J are TRBV2 and TRBJ1-2, with 7 bases matching TRBD1. V gave up 10 bases and J gave up 5 bases; unmatched junction bases: 22. The CDR3 has 17 amino acids. The V gene's germline CDR1 is SNHLY and CDR2 FYNNEI. CDR3 sequence (DNA): TGTGCCACCAGCGTATCGGGGGGGGGACAGTTCAGATATGGCTACACCTTC. This codes for CATSVSGGGQFRYGYTF.

This chain uses TRBV29-1 with TRBJ1-3; 9 bases match TRBD1. V was pared by 5 bases and J by 8 bases, with 4 bases of the junction left unmatched. This CDR3 is built from 12 residues. Germline values: CDR1 SQVTM, CDR2 ANQGSEA. Written as DNA, the CDR3 is TGCAGCGTTAAGACAGGGGGTCACACCATATATTTT. This encodes CSVKTGGHTIYF.

The chain has TRBV3-1 (or the pseudogene TRBV3-2) and TRBJ1-2; D is unclear. V was pared by 1 base and J by 4 bases, with 13 bases between. This CDR3 spans 15 amino acids. Germline V CDR1 and CDR2: LGHDT, YNNKEL (reference sequence). The CDR3 reads CASSQVSISGYGYTF. DNA of the CDR3: TGTGCCAGCAGCCAAGTGAGTATCTCGGGCTATGGCTACACCTTC.

The chain recombines TRBV2 with TRBJ2-1; possible D gene TRBD2, 6 bases. The germline CDR1 and CDR2 sequences are SNHLY and FYNNEI. The CDR3 has 13 residues. Between the trimmed V and J ends, which lost 9 bases and 6 bases, there was a span of 15 bases. The CDR3 nucleotides are TGTGCCAGTCCGACGGGGGTAAGCAATGAGCAGTTCTTC. Translating gives CASPTGVSNEQFF.

The rearrangement uses TRBV25-1 and TRBJ2-5; the match to TRBD1 covers 11 bases. J lost 5 bases, V lost 6 bases, and 8 bases had no gene match. Per germline, CDR1 MGHDK and CDR2 SYGVNS. The CDR3 runs 15 residues. The CDR3 nucleotides read TGTGCCAGCAGGCGCGGACAGGGGGCTGGTGAGACCCAGTACTTC. It specifies CASRRGQGAGETQYF. Looking up the rest from reference TRBV25-1 and TRBJ2-5 gives the full variable domain: EADIYQTPRYLVIGTGKKITLECSQTMGHDKMYWYQQDPGMELHLIHYSYGVNSTEKGDLSSESTVSRIRTEHFPLTLESARPSHTSQYLCASRRGQGAGETQYFGPGTRLLVL.

The chain couples TRBV4-1 to TRBJ1-2, with D perhaps matching TRBD1 (6 bases). The CDR3 contains 15 residues. V lost 1 base and J 4 bases, leaving 13 bases between the germline ends. CDR1 MGHRA and CDR2 YSYEKL come from the germline V gene. CDR3 protein: CASSQVPGTLYGYTF. The DNA for the CDR3 is TGCGCCAGCAGCCAAGTTCCAGGGACACTCTATGGCTACACCTTC.

The rearrangement links TRBV7-6 to TRBJ2-3; D call uncertain. The germline V gene encodes CDR1 SGHVS and CDR2 FNYEAQ. Trimming shortened V by 0 bases and J by 6 bases, and 4 bases separated the two germline ends. The CDR3 length is 12 residues. For the CDR3, the DNA is TGTGCCAGCAGCTTAGCGCGGGATACGCAGTATTTT. Translated: CASSLARDTQYF.

The chain carries TRBV14 and TRBJ2-3, with TRBD2 matching 9 bases. The CDR3 has 16 residues. Looked up from germline, CDR1 is SGHDN and CDR2 is FVKESK. V gave up 1 base and J gave up 4 bases; unmatched junction bases: 6. The DNA of the CDR3 is TGTGCCAGCAGCCAAGTAAAGCGGGAGGTTCCAGATACGCAGTATTTT. Protein sequence: CASSQVKREVPDTQYF. The full variable domain, its missing parts supplied by reference TRBV14 and TRBJ2-3, is EAGVTQFPSHSVIEKGQTVTLRCDPISGHDNLYWYRRVMGKEIKFLLHFVKESKQDESGMPNNRFLAERTGGTYSTLKVQPAELEDSGVYFCASSQVKREVPDTQYFGPGTRLTVL.

The chain recombines TRBV5-1 with TRBJ2-5, with 13 bases aligning to TRBD2. Germline V gene lookup returns CDR1 SGHRS and CDR2 YFSETQ. The CDR3 sequence is 19 residues long. V shed 1 base and J 4 bases; nucleotides not matched to a gene: 13. The CDR3 DNA is TGCGCCAGCAGCTTGCCGCGCGCAAGGACTAGCGGGAGTGCAGAGACCCAGTACTTC. It codes for CASSLPRARTSGSAETQYF.